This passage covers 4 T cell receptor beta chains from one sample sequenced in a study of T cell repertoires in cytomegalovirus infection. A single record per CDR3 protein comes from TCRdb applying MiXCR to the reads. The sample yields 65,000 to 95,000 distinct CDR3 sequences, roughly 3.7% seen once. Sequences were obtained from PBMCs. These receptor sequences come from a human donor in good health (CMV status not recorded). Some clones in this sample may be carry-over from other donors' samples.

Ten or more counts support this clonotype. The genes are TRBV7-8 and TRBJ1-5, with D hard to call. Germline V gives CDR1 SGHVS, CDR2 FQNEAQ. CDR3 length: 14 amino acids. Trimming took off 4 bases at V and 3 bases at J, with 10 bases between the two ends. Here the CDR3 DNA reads TGTGCCAGCAGCTACTCAAGGGACAATCAGCCCCAGCATTTT. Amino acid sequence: CASSYSRDNQPQHF.

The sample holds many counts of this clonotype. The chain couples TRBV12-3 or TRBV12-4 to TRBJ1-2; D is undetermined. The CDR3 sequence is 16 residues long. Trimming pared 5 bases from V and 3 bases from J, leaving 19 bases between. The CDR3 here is CASSKLGNGEDYGYTF. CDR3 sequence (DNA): TGTGCCAGCAGTAAACTCGGGAACGGGGAGGACTATGGCTACACCTTC.

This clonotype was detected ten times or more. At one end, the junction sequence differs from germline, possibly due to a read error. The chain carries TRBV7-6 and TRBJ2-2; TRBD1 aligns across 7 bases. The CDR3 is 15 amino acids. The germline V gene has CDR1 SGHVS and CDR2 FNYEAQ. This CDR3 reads CASSPGQINTGELFF. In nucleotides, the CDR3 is TGTGCTAGCAGCCCGGGACAGATAAACACCGGGGAGCTGTTTTTT.

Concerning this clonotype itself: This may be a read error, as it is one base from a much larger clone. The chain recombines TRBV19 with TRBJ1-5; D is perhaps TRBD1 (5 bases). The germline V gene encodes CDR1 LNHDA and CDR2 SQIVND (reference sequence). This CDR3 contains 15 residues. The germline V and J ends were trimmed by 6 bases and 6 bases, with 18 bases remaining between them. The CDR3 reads CASRNYAEGIQPQHF. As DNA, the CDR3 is TGTGCCAGTAGGAACTACGCCGAGGGGATTCAGCCCCAGCATTTT. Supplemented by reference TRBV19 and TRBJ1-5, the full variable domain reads DGGITQSPKYLFRKEGQNVTLSCEQNLNHDAMYWYRQDPGQGLRLIYYSQIVNDFQKGDIAEGYSVSREKKESFPLTVTSAQKNPTAFYLCASRNYAEGIQPQHFGDGTRLSIL.